These 18 T cell receptor beta chains came from one sample sequenced in a study of blood T cell repertoires in COVID-19. Profiled with immunoSEQ multiplex PCR; TCRdb holds only in-frame clones, not every one. The data hold roughly 140,000 clones, with less than 90% observed a single time. Sequencing was done on a sample of PBMCs or T cells enriched from blood (not recorded which). The source is a woman in her 50s who had been exposed to COVID-19.

The chain links TRBV7-9 to TRBJ2-7, with 7 bases matching TRBD1. Germline-derived CDR1 and CDR2 are SEHNR and FQNEAQ (reference sequence). Trimming took 3 bases from V and 3 from J; bases not matched to a gene: 2. The CDR3 totals 13 residues. The CDR3 DNA sequence: TGTGCCAGCAGCTTGAGACAGGGCTACGAGCAGTACTTC. This sequence encodes CASSLRQGYEQYF.

The chain couples TRBV11-1 to TRBJ2-7; maybe TRBD2 (6 bases). Germline V gives CDR1 SGHAT, CDR2 FQDESV (reference sequence). The CDR3 is 14 amino acids. The ends were cut back, 5 bases at V and 1 base at J, with 12 bases in the middle. CDR3 loop: CASSRGGSSYEQYF. The CDR3 DNA reads TGTGCCAGCAGCCGAGGAGGGTCATCCTACGAGCAGTACTTC.

The V and J genes are TRBV5-5 and TRBJ1-1; unclear D gene. Germline CDR1 reads SGHKS; CDR2 reads YYEKEE (reference sequence). V was pared by 1 base and J by 0 bases, with 7 bases between. The CDR3 has 14 residues. In DNA form, the CDR3 reads TGTGCCAGCAGCTTGCAAGCCGTGAACACTGAAGCTTTCTTT. The encoded protein is CASSLQAVNTEAFF.

In nucleotides, the CDR3 is TGTGCCACCGCGGGGGAGACTAGCGCGAACAATGAGCAGTTCTTC. Protein sequence: CATAGETSANNEQFF. This rearrangement joins TRBV15 to TRBJ2-1; 8 bases are shared with TRBD2. The CDR3 covers 15 residues. CDR1 and CDR2 from the germline V gene are LNHNV and YYDKDF (reference sequence). The junction had 11 bases not matched to a gene; V was cut back by 8 bases and J by 5 bases.

The chain employs TRBV29-1 and TRBJ1-1; TRBD1 agrees at 9 bases. The CDR3 runs 13 residues. V lost 4 bases, J lost 3 bases, and 3 bases stayed unmatched. Per the germline V gene, CDR1 is SQVTM and CDR2 is ANQGSEA. The CDR3 nucleotides read TGCAGCGTTGTGGGACAGGGATACACTGAAGCTTTCTTT. Translation: CSVVGQGYTEAFF.

V usage is TRBV4-2 and J usage is TRBJ2-1; maybe TRBD2 (6 bases). Trimming pared 0 bases from V and 6 bases from J, leaving 15 bases between. CDR3 size: 16 residues. Germline CDR1 reads LGHNA; CDR2 reads YNFKEQ. The CDR3 loop is CASSQDPGRLGNEQFF. CDR3 nucleotide sequence: TGTGCCAGCAGCCAAGATCCCGGCAGACTAGGCAATGAGCAGTTCTTC.

This sequence joins TRBV5-6 and TRBJ2-6; 14 bases agree with TRBD2. This CDR3 has 19 residues. Germline V gene data show CDR1 as SGHDT and CDR2 as YYEEEE. V was pared by 4 bases and J by 1 base, with 7 bases of the junction left unmatched. CDR3: CASSPGTSGSWSGANVLTF. As DNA, the CDR3 is TGTGCCAGCAGCCCGGGGACTAGCGGGAGTTGGTCTGGGGCCAACGTCCTGACTTTC.

The chain is built from TRBV27 and TRBJ1-4; no reliable D call. With 4 bases removed from V and 0 bases from J, the gap between germline ends came to 9 bases. CDR3 length: 15 amino acids. In germline, CDR1 is MNHEY, CDR2 SMNVEV (reference sequence). Written as DNA, the CDR3 is TGTGCCAGCAGTTCGGGTCCTGCAACTAATGAAAAACTGTTTTTT. It translates to CASSSGPATNEKLFF.

The chain combines TRBV5-1 with TRBJ2-2; D may be TRBD1 (6 bases). Germline V gives CDR1 SGHRS, CDR2 YFSETQ. This CDR3 spans 14 amino acids. The V end lost 5 bases, the J end lost 5 bases, and 13 bases lay between the germline ends. In DNA form, the CDR3 reads TGCGCCAGCAGGGCCGGGACAACAACCGGGGAGCTGTTTTTT. Translated, it gives CASRAGTTTGELFF.

This clone was seen once. This chain links TRBV2 with TRBJ2-7; D possibly corresponds to TRBD2 (5 bases). Germline lookup yields CDR1 SNHLY and CDR2 FYNNEI. Between the trimmed V and J ends, which lost 4 bases and 7 bases, there was a span of 14 bases. The CDR3 spans 13 residues. CDR3: CASSVRSSGEQYF. The CDR3 bases are TGTGCCAGCAGTGTCCGCTCATCGGGGGAGCAGTACTTC.

The chain couples TRBV10-2 to TRBJ1-5, with TRBD1 as a possible D gene (5 bases). This CDR3 is 16 amino acids long. CDR1 is WSHSY and CDR2 is SAAADI in the germline V gene. Trimming left V 2 bases short and J 7 bases short, with 18 bases between. CDR3 region: CASSEEGGARFQPQHF. The CDR3 nucleotides are TGCGCCAGCAGTGAGGAGGGAGGGGCCCGGTTCCAGCCCCAGCATTTT.

The V and J genes are TRBV7-9 and TRBJ2-7, with a weak D call TRBD2 (7 bases). Per the germline V gene, CDR1 is SEHNR and CDR2 is FQNEAQ (reference sequence). The V gene lost 2 bases and the J gene lost 3 bases, with 11 bases spanning the gap. The CDR3 is 14 amino acids. The CDR3 region has the DNA TGTGCCAGCAGCTTACGGGGGGCCGGCTACGAGCAGTACTTC. It is translated as CASSLRGAGYEQYF.

J is TRBJ2-7 and V is TRBV27; 7 nucleotides match TRBD1. V lost 6 bases to trimming and J lost 3 bases; unmatched junction nucleotides: 5. The CDR3 is 13 residues long. Germline loops: CDR1 MNHEY, CDR2 SMNVEV (reference sequence). DNA of the CDR3: TGTGCCAGCAGCCCGACAGGGAGCTACGAGCAGTACTTC. It is translated as CASSPTGSYEQYF.

This chain connects TRBV27 to TRBJ1-1, with 9 nucleotides matching TRBD1. Per germline, CDR1 MNHEY and CDR2 SMNVEV (reference sequence). Unmatched junction bases numbered 8, after V lost 2 bases and J lost 10 bases. The CDR3 consists of 14 residues. CDR3 protein: CASSLRGTGLGAFF. The CDR3 DNA reads TGTGCCAGCAGTTTACGCGGGACAGGGCTCGGAGCTTTCTTT.

The chain has TRBV6-1 and TRBJ1-3; D ambiguous. The CDR3 totals 15 residues. V was pared by 2 bases and J by 2 bases, with 10 bases between. The V gene's germline CDR1 is MNHNS and CDR2 SASEGT. DNA of the CDR3: TGTGCCAGCAGTGAAACTTGGGAGGCTGGAAACACCATATATTTT. As protein: CASSETWEAGNTIYF.

The V gene is TRBV6-2 or TRBV6-3, the J gene TRBJ1-5; D gene unclear. The CDR3 loop spans 14 amino acids. Trimming shortened V by 2 bases and J by 0 bases, and 5 bases separated the two germline ends. Germline-derived CDR1 and CDR2 are MNHEY and SVGEGT. The CDR3 nucleotides are TGTGCCAGCAGTTACCAGGTTAGCAATCAGCCCCAGCATTTT. This gives the protein CASSYQVSNQPQHF.

J is TRBJ2-3 and V is TRBV12-3 or TRBV12-4, with 7 bases matching TRBD2. Germline trimming cut 6 bases from V and 4 bases from J; bases unmatched to any gene: 4. CDR3 length: 13 residues. The CDR3 region is CASRGRGADTQYF. The CDR3, as DNA: TGTGCCAGCAGGGGGAGGGGAGCAGATACGCAGTATTTT.

This sequence joins TRBV7-8 and TRBJ2-5; a possible D gene is TRBD2 (5 bases). V was pared by 0 bases and J by 1 base, with 9 bases between. The germline CDR1 and CDR2 sequences are SGHVS and FQNEAQ. The CDR3 consists of 15 residues. CDR3 nucleotides: TGTGCCAGCAGCTTAGCGTCGAGGGTCCAAGAGACCCAGTACTTC. This gives the protein CASSLASRVQETQYF.